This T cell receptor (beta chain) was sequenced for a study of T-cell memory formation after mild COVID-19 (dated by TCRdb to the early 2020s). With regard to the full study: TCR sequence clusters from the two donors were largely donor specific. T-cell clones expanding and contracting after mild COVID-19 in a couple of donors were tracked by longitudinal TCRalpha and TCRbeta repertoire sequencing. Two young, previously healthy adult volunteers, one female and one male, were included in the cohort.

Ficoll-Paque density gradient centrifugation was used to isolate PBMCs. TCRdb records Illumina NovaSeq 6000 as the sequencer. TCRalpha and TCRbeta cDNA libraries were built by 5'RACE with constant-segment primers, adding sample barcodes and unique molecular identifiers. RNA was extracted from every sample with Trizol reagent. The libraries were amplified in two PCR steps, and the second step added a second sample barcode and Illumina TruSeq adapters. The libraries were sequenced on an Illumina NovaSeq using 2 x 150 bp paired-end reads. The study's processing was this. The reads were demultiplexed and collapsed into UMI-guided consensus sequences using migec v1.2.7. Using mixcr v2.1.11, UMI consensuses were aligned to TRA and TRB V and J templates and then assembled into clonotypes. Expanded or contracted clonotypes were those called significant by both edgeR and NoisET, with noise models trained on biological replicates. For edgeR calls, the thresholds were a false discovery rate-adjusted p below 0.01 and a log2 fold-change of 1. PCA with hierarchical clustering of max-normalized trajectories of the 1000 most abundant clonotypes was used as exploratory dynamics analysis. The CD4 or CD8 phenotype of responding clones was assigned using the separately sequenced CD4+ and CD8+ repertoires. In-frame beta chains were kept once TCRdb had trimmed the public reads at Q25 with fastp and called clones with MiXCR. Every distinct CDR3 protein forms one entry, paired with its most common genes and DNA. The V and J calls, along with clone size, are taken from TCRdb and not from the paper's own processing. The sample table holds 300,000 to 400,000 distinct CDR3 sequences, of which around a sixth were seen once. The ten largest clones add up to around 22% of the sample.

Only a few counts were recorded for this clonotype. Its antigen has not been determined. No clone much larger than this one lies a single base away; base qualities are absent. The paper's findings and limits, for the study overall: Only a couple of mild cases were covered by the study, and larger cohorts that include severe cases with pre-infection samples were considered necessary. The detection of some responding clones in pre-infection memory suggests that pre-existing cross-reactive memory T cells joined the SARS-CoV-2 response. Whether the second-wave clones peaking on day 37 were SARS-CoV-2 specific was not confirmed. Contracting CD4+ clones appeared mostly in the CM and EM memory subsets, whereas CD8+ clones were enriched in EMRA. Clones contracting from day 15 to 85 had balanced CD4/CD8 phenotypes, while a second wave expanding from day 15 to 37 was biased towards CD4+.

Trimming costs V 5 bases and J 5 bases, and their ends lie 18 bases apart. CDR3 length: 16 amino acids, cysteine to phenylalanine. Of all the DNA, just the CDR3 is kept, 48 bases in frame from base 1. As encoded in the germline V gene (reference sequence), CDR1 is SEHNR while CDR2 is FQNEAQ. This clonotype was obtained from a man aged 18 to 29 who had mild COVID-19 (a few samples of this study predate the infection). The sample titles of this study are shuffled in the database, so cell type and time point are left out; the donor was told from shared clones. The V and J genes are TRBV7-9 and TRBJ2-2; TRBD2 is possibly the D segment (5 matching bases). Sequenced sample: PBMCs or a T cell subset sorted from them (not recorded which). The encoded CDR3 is CASSSMLEGLTGELFF. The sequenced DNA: TGTGCCAGCAGCAGCATGCTTGAGGGTCTGACCGGGGAGCTGTTTTTT. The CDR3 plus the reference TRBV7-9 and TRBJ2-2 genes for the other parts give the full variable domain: DTGVSQNPRHKITKRGQNVTFRCDPISEHNRLYWYRQTLGQGPEFLTYFQNEAQLEKSRLLSDRFSAERPKGSFSTLEIQRTEQGDSAMYLCASSSMLEGLTGELFFGEGSRLTVL.